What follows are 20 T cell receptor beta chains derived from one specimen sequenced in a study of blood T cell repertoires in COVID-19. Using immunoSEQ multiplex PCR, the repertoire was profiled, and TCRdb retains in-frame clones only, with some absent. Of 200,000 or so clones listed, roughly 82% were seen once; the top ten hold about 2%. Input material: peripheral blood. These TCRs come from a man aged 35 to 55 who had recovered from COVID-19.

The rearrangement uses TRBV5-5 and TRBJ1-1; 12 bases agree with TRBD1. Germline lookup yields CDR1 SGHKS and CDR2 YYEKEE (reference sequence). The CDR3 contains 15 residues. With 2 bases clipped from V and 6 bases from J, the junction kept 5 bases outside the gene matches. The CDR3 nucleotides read TGTGCCAGCAGCTTCTCCGGGACAGGGGGCTCTGAAGCTTTCTTT. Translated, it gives CASSFSGTGGSEAFF.

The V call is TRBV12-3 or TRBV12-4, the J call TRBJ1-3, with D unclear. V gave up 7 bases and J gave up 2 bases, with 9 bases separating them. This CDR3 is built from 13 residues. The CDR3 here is CASTRNPGNTIYF. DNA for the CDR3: TGTGCCAGCACTAGGAACCCTGGAAACACCATATATTTT.

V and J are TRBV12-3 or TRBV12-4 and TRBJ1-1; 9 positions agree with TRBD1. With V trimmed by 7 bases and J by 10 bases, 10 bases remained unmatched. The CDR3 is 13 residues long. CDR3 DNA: TGTGCCAGCACCCGAACAGGGGGCGAAGCAGCTTTCTTT. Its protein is CASTRTGGEAAFF.

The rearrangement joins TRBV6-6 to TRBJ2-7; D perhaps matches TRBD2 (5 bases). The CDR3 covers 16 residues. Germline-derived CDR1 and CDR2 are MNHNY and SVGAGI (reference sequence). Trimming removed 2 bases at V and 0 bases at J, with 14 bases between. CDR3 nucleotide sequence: TGTGCCAGCAGTTACGGTATGGAAGGGAGCTCCTACGAGCAGTACTTC. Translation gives CASSYGMEGSSYEQYF.

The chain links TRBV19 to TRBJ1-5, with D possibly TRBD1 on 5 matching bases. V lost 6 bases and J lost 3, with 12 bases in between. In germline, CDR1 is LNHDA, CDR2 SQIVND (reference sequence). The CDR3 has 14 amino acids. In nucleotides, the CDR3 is TGTGCCAGTAGAGATACAGGCTCCAATCAGCCCCAGCATTTT. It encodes CASRDTGSNQPQHF.

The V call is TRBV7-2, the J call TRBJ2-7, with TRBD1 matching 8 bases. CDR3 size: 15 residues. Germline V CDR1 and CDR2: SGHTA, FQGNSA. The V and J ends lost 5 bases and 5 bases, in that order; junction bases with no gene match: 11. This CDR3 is CASSNRQGWVHEQYF. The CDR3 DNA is TGTGCCAGCAGCAACCGACAGGGGTGGGTGCACGAGCAGTACTTC.

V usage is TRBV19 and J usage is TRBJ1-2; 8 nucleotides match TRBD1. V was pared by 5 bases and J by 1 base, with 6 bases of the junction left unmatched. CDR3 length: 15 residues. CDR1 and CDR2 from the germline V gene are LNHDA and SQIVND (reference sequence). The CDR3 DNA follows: TGTGCCAGTAGTGTTGAAACAGGGGGTAACTATGGCTACACCTTC. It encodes CASSVETGGNYGYTF.

CDR3 nucleotide sequence: TGTGCCAGCAGCTACGGGACAGGGTTACCAGATACGCAGTATTTT. It specifies CASSYGTGLPDTQYF. The J gene is TRBJ2-3, the V gene TRBV5-4, with TRBD1 matching over 9 bases. Per the germline V gene, CDR1 is SGHNT and CDR2 is YYREEE (reference sequence). This CDR3 is built from 15 residues. Trimming took 3 bases from V and 4 from J; bases not matched to a gene: 6. The complete variable domain, with remaining parts taken from reference TRBV5-4 and TRBJ2-3, reads ETGVTQSPTHLIKTRGQQVTLRCSSQSGHNTVSWYQQALGQGPQFIFQYYREEENGRGNFPPRFSGLQFPNYSSELNVNALELDDSALYLCASSYGTGLPDTQYFGPGTRLTVL.

As DNA, the CDR3 is TGTGCCAGCAGCCCCAGCGGCACTGAAGCTTTCTTT. Protein: CASSPSGTEAFF. The chain employs TRBV9 and TRBJ1-1; D gene unclear. This CDR3 has 12 residues. The V end was cut by 4 bases, the J end by 4 bases, with 8 bases between. Germline CDR1 SGDLS, CDR2 YYNGEE. Looking up the rest from reference TRBV9 and TRBJ1-1 gives the full variable domain: DSGVTQTPKHLITATGQRVTLRCSPRSGDLSVYWYQQSLDQGLQFLIQYYNGEERAKGNILERFSAQQFPDLHSELNLSSLELGDSALYFCASSPSGTEAFFGQGTRLTVV.

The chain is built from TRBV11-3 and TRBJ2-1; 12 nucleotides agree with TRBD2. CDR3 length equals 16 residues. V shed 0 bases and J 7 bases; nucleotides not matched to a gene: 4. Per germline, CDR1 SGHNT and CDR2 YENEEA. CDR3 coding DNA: TGTGCCAGCAGCTTAGATCTCACTAGCGGGAGGAATGAGCAGTTCTTC. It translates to CASSLDLTSGRNEQFF.

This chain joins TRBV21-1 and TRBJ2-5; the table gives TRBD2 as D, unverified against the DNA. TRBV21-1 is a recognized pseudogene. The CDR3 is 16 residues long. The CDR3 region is CASSTQWREVGETQYF. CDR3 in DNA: TGTGCCAGCAGCACCCAGTGGCGGGAGGTCGGAGAGACCCAGTACTTC.

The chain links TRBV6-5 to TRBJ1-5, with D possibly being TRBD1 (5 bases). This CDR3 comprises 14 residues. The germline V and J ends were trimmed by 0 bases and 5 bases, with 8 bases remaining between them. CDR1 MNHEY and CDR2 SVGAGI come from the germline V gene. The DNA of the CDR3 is TGTGCCAGCAGTTACTCTCGGGGGGATCAGCCCCAGCATTTT. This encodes CASSYSRGDQPQHF.

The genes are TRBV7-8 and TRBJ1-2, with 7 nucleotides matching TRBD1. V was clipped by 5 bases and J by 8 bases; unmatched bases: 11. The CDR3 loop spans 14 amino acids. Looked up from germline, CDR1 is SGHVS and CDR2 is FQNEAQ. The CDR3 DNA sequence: TGTGCCAGCAGCCTATCAGGACAGGTTCAAGGCTACACCTTC. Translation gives CASSLSGQVQGYTF.

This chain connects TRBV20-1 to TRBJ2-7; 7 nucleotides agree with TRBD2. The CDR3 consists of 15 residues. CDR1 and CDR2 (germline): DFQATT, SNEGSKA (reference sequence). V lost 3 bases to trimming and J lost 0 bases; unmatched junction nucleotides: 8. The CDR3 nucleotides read TGCAGTGCTAGTTGGACTGGCGGGGGCTCCTACGAGCAGTACTTC. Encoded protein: CSASWTGGGSYEQYF.

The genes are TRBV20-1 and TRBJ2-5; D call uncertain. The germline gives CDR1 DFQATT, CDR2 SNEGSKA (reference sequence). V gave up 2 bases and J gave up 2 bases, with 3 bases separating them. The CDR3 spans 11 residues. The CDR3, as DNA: TGCAGTGCTAGACAACAAGAGACCCAGTACTTC. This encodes CSARQQETQYF.

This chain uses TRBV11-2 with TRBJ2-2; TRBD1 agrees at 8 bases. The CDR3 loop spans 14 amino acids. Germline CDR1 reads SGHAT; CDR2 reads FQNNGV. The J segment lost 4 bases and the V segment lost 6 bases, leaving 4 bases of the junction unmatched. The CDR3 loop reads CASRGTGITGELFF. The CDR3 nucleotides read TGTGCCAGCAGGGGGACAGGTATCACCGGGGAGCTGTTTTTT.

The CDR3 loop is CASSRTGDANTEAFF. The CDR3 DNA follows: TGTGCCAGCAGCCGGACAGGGGACGCGAACACTGAAGCTTTCTTT. The rearrangement links TRBV11-3 to TRBJ1-1; TRBD1 matches 9 bases. The CDR3 is made up of 15 amino acids. CDR1 is SGHNT and CDR2 is YENEEA in the germline V gene. V lost 5 bases, J lost 1 base, and 5 bases stayed unmatched.

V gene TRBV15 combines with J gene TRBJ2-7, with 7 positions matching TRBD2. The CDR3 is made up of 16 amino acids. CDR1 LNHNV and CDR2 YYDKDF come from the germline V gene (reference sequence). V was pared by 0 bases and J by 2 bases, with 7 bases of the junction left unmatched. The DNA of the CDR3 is TGTGCCACCAGCAGAGATGGGGGGGTTCTGACCTACGAGCAGTACTTC. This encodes CATSRDGGVLTYEQYF. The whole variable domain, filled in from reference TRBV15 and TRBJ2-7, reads DAMVIQNPRYQVTQFGKPVTLSCSQTLNHNVMYWYQQKSSQAPKLLFHYYDKDFNNEADTPDNFQSRRPNTSFCFLDIRSPGLGDTAMYLCATSRDGGVLTYEQYFGPGTRLTVT.

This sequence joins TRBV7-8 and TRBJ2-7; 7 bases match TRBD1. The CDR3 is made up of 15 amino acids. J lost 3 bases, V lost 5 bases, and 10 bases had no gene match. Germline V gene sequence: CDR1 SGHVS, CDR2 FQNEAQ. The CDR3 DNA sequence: TGTGCCAGCAGCCAACTCACAGGGGTTAACTACGAGCAGTACTTC. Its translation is CASSQLTGVNYEQYF. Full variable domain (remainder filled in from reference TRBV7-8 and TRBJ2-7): GAGVSQSPRYKVAKRGQDVALRCDPISGHVSLFWYQQALGQGPEFLTYFQNEAQLDKSGLPSDRFFAERPEGSVSTLKIQRTQQEDSAVYLCASSQLTGVNYEQYFGPGTRLTVT.

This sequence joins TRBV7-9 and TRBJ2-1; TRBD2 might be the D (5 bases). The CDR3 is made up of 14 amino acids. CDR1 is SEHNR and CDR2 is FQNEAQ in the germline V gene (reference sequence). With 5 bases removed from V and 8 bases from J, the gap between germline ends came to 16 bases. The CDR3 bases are TGTGCCAGCAGCCGAGACCTAGTCGGGGATGAGCAGTTCTTC. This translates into CASSRDLVGDEQFF.